One T cell receptor beta chain is described in this entry. Its antigen is as yet unknown. The data derive from a study of T cell responses to AZD1222 COVID-19 vaccine. Points from the study as a whole: Seropositive at baseline were only 5 or 6 AZD1222 recipients. It should be noted that donors were predominantly white British and more often female, and clonal diversity was possibly underestimated. With dominance at 160-218 and 743-854, vaccine-associated CD4 TCRs spanned spike.

This CDR3 spans 15 amino acids. Trimming removed 6 bases from V and 1 base from J, with 13 bases in between. CDR1 and CDR2 from the germline V gene are LNHDA and SQIVND (reference sequence). The table came from immunoSEQ multiplex PCR; TCRdb's copy has only in-frame clones and leaves some out. The sample carries 100,000 to 150,000 clones, about 85% recorded once. The sequence was obtained from an adult who received the AZD1222 COVID-19 vaccine. The chain is built from TRBV19 and TRBJ1-3; no definite D call. Source: peripheral blood, taken 28 days after the second AZD1222 dose. The CDR3 region has the DNA TGTGCCAGTAGACAACTCACGGAGTCTGGAAACACCATATATTTT. This encodes CASRQLTESGNTIYF.